The 2 T cell receptor beta chains given below trace back to one sample, sequenced in a study of early T cells in non-severe SARS-CoV-2 infection. TCRdb reanalysed the 5' RACE reads using MiXCR and keeps one entry per CDR3 protein. The sample shows tens of thousands of distinct CDR3 sequences, about 11% of them seen only once. The specimen comprised whole blood, sampled at baseline. The source is an adult who was a healthcare worker with PCR-confirmed SARS-CoV-2 infection or an uninfected control (not recorded which).

This clonotype was seen a few times. This chain joins TRBV25-1 and TRBJ1-6; TRBD1 agrees at 8 bases. The CDR3 spans 14 residues. The trim removed 6 bases at V and 10 bases at J, leaving 8 bases unmatched. Germline CDR1 MGHDK, CDR2 SYGVNS. The CDR3 sequence: CASRPGTGGSPLHF. The CDR3, as DNA: TGTGCCAGCAGACCCGGGACAGGAGGCTCACCCCTCCACTTT.

This chain connects TRBV29-1 to TRBJ2-1; 8 positions match TRBD2. This CDR3 has 12 amino acids. Germline trimming cut 8 bases from V and 9 bases from J; bases unmatched to any gene: 9. The germline V gene has CDR1 SQVTM and CDR2 ANQGSEA. The CDR3 coding sequence is TGCAGCTTCTTAGCGGGGATGGCTGAGCAGTTCTTC. Translated: CSFLAGMAEQFF.